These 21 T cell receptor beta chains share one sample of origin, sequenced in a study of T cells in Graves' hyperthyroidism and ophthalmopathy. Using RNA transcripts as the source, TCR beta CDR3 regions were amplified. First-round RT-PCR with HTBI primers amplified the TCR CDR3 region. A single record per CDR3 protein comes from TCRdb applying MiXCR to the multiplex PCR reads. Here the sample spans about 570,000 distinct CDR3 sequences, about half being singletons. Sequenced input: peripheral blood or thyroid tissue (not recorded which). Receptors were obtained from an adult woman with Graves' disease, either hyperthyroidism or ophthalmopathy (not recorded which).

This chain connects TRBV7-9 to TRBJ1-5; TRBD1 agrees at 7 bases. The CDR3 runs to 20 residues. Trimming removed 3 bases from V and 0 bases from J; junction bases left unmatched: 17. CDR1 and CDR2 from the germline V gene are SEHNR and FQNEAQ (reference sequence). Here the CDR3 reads CASSFSPGTDYTGSNQPQHF. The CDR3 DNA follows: TGTGCCAGCAGCTTTTCACCCGGGACAGACTATACCGGTAGCAATCAGCCCCAGCATTTT.

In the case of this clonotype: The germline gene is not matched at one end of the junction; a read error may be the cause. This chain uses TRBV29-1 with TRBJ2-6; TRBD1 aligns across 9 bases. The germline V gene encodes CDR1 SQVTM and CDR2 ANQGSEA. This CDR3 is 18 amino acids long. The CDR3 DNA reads TGCAGCGTTGACGGGGGGACAGGGTCCCTCTCTGGGGCCAACGTCCCGACTTTC. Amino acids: CSVDGGTGSLSGANVPTF.

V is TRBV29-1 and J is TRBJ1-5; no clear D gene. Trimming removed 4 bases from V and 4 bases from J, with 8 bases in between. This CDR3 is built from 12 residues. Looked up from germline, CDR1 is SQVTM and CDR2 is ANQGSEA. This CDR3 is CSVVRINQPQHF. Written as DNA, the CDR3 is TGCAGCGTTGTGAGGATTAATCAGCCCCAGCATTTT.

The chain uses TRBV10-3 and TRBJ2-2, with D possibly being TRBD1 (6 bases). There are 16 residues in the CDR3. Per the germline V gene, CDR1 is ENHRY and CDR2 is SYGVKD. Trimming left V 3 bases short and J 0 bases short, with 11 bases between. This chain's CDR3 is CAISDPGHPNTGELFF. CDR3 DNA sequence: TGTGCCATCAGTGACCCGGGACATCCGAACACCGGGGAGCTGTTTTTT.

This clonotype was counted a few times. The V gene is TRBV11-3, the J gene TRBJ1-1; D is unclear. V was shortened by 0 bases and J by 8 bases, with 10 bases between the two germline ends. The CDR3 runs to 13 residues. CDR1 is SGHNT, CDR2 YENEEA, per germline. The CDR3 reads CASSLDGGHEAFF. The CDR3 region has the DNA TGTGCCAGCAGCTTAGACGGTGGGCACGAAGCTTTCTTT.

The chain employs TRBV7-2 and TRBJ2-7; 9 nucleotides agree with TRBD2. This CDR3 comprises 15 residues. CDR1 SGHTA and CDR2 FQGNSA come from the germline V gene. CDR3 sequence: CASSLGLADSYGQYV. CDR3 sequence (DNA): TGTGCCAGCAGCTTAGGACTAGCGGATTCCTACGGGCAGTACGTC.

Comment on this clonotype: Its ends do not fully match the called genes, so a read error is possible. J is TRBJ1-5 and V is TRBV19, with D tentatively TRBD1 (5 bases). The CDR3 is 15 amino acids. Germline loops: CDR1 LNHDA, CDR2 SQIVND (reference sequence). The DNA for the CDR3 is TGTGCCAGTAGTCGGACAAGGGCATTTAATCAGCCCCGGCACTTT. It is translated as CASSRTRAFNQPRHF.

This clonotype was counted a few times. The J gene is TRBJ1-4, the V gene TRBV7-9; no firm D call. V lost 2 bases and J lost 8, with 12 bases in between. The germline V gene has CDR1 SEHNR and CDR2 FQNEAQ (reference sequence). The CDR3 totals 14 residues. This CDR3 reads CASSLSGSGEKLFF. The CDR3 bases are TGTGCCAGCAGCTTAAGCGGATCTGGCGAAAAACTGTTTTTT. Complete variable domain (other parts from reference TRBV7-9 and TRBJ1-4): DTGVSQNPRHKITKRGQNVTFRCDPISEHNRLYWYRQTLGQGPEFLTYFQNEAQLEKSRLLSDRFSAERPKGSFSTLEIQRTEQGDSAMYLCASSLSGSGEKLFFGSGTQLSVL.

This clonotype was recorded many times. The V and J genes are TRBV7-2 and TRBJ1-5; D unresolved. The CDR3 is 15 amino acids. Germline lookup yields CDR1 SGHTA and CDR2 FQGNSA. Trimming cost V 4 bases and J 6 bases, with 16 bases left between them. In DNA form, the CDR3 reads TGTGCCAGCAGCTGGGATACAGCAGCGCGTCAGCCCCAGCATTTT. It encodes CASSWDTAARQPQHF.

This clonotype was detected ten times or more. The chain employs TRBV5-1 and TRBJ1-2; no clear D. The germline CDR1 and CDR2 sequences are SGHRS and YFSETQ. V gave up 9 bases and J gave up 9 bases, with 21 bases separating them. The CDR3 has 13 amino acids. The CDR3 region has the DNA TGCGCCACACGGATCGGTAGTCCGGGGAGCTACACCTTC. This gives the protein CATRIGSPGSYTF.

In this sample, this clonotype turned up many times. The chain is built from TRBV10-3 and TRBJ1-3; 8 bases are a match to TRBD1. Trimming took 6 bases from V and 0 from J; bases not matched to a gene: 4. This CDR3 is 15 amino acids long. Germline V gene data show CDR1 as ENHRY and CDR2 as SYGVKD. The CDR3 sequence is CAIRTGDHSGNTIYF. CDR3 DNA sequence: TGTGCCATCAGGACAGGGGACCACTCTGGAAACACCATATATTTT.

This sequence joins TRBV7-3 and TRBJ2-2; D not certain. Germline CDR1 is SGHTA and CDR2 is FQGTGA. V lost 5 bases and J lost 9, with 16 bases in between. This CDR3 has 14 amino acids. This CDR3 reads CASSPTSSPRELFF. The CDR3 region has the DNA TGTGCCAGCAGCCCTACAAGTTCCCCGCGGGAGCTGTTTTTT.

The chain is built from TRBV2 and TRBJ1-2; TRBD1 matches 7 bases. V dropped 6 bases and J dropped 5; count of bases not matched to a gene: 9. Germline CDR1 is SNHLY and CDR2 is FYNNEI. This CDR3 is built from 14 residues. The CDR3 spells CASRSGTARYGYTF. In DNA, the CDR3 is TGTGCCAGCAGGTCCGGGACAGCGAGATATGGCTACACCTTC.

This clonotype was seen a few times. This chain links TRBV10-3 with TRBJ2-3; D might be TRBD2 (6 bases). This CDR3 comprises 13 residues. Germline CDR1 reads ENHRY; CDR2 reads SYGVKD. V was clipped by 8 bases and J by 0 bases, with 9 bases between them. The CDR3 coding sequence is TGTGCCATCCGCGGGGCTAGCACAGATACGCAGTATTTT. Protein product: CAIRGASTDTQYF.

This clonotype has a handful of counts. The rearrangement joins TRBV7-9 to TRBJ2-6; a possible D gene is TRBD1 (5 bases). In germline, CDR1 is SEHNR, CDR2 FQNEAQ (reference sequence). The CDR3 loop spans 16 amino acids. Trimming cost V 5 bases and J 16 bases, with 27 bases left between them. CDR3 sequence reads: CASSPQVSGANVGLTF. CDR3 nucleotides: TGTGCCAGCAGCCCACAGGTCTCTGGGGCCAACGTCGGACTGACTTTC.

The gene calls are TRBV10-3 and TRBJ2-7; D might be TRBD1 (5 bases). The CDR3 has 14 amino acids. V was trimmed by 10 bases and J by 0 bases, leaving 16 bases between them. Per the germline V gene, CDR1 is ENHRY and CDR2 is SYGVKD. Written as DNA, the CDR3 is TGTGCCAGCAGAGCTAAGGGGCCCTCCTACGAGCAGTACTTC. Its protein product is CASRAKGPSYEQYF.

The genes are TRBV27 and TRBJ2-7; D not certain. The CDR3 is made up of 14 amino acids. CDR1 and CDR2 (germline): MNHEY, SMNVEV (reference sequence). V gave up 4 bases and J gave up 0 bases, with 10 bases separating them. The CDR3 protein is CASSSPTGSYEQYF. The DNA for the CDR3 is TGTGCCAGCAGTTCGCCCACGGGCTCCTACGAGCAGTACTTC.

The chain's CDR3 is CAISEGQGFETQYF. The CDR3, as DNA: TGTGCCATCAGTGAAGGACAGGGGTTTGAGACCCAGTACTTC. The J gene is TRBJ2-5, the V gene TRBV10-3; TRBD1 aligns across 9 bases. The trim removed 3 bases at V and 5 bases at J, leaving 4 bases unmatched. From germline, CDR1 is ENHRY and CDR2 SYGVKD. The CDR3 sequence is 14 residues long.

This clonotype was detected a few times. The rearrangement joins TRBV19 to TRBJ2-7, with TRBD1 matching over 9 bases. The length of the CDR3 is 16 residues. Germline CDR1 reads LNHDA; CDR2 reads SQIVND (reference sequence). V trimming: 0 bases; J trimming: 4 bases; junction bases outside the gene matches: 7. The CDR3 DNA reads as TGTGCCAGTAGTATAGATTTCAGGACAGGGGAATACGAGCAGTACTTC. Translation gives CASSIDFRTGEYEQYF.

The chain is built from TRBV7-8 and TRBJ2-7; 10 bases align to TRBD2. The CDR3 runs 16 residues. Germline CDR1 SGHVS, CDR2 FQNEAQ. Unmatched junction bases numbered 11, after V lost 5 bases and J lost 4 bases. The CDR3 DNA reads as TGTGCCAGCAGCCGGGGCTCAGCGGGAGGGCCTTACGAGCAGTACTTC. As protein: CASSRGSAGGPYEQYF.

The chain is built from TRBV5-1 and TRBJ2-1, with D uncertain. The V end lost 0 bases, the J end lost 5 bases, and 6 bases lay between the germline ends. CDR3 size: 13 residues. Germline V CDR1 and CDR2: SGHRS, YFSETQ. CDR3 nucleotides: TGCGCCAGCAGCTTGGGTCGACACAATGAGCAGTTCTTC. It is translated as CASSLGRHNEQFF. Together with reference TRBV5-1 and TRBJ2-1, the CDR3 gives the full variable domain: KAGVTQTPRYLIKTRGQQVTLSCSPISGHRSVSWYQQTPGQGLQFLFEYFSETQRNKGNFPGRFSGRQFSNSRSEMNVSTLELGDSALYLCASSLGRHNEQFFGPGTRLTVL.